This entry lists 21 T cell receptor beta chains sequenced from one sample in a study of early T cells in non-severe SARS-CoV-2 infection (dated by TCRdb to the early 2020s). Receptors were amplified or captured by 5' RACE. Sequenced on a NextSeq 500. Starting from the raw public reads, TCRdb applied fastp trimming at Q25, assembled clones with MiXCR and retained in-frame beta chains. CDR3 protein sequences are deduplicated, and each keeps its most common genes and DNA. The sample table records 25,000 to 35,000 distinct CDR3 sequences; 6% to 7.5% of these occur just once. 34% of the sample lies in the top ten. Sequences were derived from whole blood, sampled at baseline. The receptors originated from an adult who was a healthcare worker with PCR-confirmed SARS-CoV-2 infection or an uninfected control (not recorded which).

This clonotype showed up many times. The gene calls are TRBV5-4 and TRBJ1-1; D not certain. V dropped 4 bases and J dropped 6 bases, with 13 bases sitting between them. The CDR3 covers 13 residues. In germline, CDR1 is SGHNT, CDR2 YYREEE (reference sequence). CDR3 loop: CASSVAHRAEAFF. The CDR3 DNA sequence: TGTGCCAGCAGCGTGGCCCACCGCGCTGAAGCTTTCTTT.

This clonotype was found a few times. CDR3 residues: CASRRAFYEQYF. In nucleotides, the CDR3 is TGTGCCAGCAGAAGAGCGTTCTACGAGCAGTACTTC. This chain uses TRBV28 with TRBJ2-7; D uncertain. Germline-derived CDR1 and CDR2 are MDHEN and SYDVKM. V was clipped by 6 bases and J by 3 bases, with 9 bases between them. The CDR3 totals 12 residues.

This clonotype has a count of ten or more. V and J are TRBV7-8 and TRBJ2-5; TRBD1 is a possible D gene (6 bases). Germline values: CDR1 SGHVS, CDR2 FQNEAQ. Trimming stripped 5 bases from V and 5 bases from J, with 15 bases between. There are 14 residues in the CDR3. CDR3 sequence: CASSHPGQSETQYF. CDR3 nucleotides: TGTGCCAGCAGCCACCCGGGACAAAGTGAGACCCAGTACTTC.

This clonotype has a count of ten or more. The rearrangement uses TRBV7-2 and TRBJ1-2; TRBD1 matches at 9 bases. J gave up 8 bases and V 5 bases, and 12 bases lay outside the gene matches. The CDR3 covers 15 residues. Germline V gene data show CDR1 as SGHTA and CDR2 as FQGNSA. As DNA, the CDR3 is TGTGCCAGCAGCCTCACTGCCACACAGGGGGCAGGCTACACCTTC. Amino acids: CASSLTATQGAGYTF.

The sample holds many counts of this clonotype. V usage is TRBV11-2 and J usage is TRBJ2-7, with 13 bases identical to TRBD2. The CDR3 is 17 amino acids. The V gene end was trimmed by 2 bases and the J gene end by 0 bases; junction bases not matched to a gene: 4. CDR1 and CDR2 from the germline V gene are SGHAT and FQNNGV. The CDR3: CASSLRTSGSSSYEQYF. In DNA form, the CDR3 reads TGTGCCAGCAGCTTAAGGACTAGCGGGAGCAGCTCCTACGAGCAGTACTTC.

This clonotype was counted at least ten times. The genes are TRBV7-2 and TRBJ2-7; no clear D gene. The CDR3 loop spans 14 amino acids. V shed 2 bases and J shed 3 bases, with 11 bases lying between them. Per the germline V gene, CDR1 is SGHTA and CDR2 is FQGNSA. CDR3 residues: CASSLMVGSYEQYF. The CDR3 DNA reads TGTGCCAGCAGCTTAATGGTCGGAAGCTACGAGCAGTACTTC.

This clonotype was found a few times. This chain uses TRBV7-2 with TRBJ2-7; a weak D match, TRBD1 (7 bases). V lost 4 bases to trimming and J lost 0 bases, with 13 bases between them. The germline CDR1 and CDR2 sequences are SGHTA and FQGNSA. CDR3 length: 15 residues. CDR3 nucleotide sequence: TGTGCCAGCAGCTACGGGCAGGGGGGCTCCTACGAGCAGTACTTC. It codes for CASSYGQGGSYEQYF.

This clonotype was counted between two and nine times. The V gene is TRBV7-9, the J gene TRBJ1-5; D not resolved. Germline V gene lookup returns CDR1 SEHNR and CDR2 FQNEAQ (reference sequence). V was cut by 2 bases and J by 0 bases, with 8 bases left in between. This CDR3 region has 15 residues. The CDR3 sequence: CASSLTGHSNQPQHF. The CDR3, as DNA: TGTGCCAGCAGCTTAACCGGGCATAGCAATCAGCCCCAGCATTTT.

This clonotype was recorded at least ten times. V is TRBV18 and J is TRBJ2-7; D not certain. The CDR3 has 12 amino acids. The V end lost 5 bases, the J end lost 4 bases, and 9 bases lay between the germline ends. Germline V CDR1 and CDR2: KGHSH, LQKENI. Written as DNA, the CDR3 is TGTGCCAGCTCATCACGGATGTACGAGCAGTACTTC. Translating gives CASSSRMYEQYF.

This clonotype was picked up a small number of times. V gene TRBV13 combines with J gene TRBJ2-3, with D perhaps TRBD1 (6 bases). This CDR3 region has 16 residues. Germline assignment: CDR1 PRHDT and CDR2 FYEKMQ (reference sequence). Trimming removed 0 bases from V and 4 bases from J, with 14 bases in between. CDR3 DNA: TGTGCCAGCAGCTTAGGCCCCAACAGGGCTGCAGATACGCAGTATTTT. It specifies CASSLGPNRAADTQYF. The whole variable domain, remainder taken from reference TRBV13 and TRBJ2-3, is AAGVIQSPRHLIKEKRETATLKCYPIPRHDTVYWYQQGPGQDPQFLISFYEKMQSDKGSIPDRFSAQQFSDYHSELNMSSLELGDSALYFCASSLGPNRAADTQYFGPGTRLTVL.

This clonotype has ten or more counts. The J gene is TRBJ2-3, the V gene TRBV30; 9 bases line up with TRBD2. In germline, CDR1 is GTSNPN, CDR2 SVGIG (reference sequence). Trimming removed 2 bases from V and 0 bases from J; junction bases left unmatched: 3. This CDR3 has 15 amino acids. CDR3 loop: CAWSYAGGSTDTQYF. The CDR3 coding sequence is TGTGCCTGGAGTTATGCGGGGGGGAGCACAGATACGCAGTATTTT.

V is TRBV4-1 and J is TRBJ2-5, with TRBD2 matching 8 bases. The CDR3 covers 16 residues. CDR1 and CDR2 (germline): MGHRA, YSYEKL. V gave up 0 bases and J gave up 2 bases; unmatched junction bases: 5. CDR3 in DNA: TGCGCCAGCAGCCAAGATCGGCCGGGAGGGCAAGAGACCCAGTACTTC. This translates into CASSQDRPGGQETQYF.

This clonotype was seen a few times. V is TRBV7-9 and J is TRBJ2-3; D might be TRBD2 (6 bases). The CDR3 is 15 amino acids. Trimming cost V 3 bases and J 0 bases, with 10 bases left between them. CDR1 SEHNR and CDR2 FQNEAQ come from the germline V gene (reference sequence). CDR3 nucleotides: TGTGCCAGCAGCTTTACCGGGACTAGCACAGATACGCAGTATTTT. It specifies CASSFTGTSTDTQYF.

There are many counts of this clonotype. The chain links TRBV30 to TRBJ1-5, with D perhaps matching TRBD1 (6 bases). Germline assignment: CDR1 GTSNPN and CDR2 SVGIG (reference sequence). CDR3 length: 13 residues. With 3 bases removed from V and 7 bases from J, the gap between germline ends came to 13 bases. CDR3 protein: CAWSEGEVQPQHF. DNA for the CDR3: TGTGCCTGGAGCGAGGGGGAGGTACAGCCCCAGCATTTT.

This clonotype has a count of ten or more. In DNA, the CDR3 is TGTGCCAGCAGCAAGGCAGGACTAGCGGGACGCGGTGACATTCAGTACTTC. Amino acids: CASSKAGLAGRGDIQYF. This sequence joins TRBV6-5 and TRBJ2-4, with 12 nucleotides matching TRBD2. The trim removed 6 bases at V and 8 bases at J, leaving 14 bases unmatched. Germline V lookup: CDR1 MNHEY, CDR2 SVGAGI. This CDR3 has 17 amino acids.

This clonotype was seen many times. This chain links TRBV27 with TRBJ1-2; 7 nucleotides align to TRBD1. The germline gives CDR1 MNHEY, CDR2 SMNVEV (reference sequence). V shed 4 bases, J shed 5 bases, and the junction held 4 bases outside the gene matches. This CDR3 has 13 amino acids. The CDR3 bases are TGTGCCAGCAGTTCCCGACAGGGTTATGGCTACACCTTC. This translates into CASSSRQGYGYTF.

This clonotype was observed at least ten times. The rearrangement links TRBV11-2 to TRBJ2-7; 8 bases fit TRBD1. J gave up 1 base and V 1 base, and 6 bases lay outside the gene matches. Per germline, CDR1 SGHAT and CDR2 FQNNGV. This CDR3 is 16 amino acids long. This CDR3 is CASSLVNRGFSYEQYF. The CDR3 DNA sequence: TGTGCCAGCAGCTTAGTAAACAGGGGGTTTTCCTACGAGCAGTACTTC.

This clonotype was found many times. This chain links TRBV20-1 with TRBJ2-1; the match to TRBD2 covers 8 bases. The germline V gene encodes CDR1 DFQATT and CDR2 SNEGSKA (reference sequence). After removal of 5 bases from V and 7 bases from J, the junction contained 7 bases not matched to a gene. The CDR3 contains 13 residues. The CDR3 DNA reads TGCAGTGCTCAGAACGGGAGGGGTAATGAGCAGTTCTTC. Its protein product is CSAQNGRGNEQFF.

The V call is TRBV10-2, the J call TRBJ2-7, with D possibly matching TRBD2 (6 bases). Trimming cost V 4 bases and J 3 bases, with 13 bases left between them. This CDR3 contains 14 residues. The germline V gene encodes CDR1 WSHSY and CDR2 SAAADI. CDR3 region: CASSGRAAIYEQYF. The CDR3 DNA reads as TGCGCCAGCAGTGGGAGGGCAGCCATCTACGAGCAGTACTTC.

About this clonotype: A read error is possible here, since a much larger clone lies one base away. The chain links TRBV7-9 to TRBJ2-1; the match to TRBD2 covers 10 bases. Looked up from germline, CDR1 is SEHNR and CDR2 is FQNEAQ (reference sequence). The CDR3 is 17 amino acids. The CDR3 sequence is CASSAHLLAGKANEQLF. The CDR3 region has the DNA TGTGCCAGCAGCGCCCATTTACTAGCGGGAAAAGCTAATGAGCAGCTCTTC.

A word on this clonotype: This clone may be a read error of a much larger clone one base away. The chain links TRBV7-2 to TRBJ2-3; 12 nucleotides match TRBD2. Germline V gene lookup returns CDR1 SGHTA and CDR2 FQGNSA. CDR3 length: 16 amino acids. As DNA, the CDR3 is TGTGCCAGCAGCCAACTAGCGGGGGGTAACACAGATACGCAGTGTTTT. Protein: CASSQLAGGNTDTQCF.